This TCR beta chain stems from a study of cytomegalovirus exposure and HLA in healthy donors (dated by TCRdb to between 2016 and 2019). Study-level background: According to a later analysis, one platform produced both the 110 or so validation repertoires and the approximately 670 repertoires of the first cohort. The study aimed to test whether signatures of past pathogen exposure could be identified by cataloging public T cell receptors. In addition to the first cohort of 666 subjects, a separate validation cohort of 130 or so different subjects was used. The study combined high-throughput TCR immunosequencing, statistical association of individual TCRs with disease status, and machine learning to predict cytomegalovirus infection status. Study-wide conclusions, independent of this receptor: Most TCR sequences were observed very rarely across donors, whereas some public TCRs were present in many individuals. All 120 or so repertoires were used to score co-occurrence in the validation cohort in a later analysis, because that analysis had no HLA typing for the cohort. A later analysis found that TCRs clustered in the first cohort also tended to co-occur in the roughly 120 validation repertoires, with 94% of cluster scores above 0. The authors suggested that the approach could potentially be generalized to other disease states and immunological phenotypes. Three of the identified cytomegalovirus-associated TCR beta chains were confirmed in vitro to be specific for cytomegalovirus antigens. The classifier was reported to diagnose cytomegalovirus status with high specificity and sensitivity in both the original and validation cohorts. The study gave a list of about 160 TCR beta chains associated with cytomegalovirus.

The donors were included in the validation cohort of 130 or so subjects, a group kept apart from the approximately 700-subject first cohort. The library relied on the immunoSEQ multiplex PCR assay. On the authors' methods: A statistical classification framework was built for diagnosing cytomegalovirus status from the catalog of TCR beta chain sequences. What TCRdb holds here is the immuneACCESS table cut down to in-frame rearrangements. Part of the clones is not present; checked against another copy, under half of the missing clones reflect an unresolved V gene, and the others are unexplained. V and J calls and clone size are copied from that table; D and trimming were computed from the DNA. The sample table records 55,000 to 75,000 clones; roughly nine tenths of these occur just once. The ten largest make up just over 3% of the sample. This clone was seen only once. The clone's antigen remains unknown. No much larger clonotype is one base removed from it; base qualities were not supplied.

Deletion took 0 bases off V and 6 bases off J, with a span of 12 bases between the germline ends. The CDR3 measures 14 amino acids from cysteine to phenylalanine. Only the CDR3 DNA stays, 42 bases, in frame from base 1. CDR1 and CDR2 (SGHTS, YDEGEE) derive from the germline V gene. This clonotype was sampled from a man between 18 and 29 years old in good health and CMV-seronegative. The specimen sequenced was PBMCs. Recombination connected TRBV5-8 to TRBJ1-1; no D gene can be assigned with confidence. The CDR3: CASSLGSPGAEAFF. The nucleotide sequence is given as TGTGCCAGCAGCTTGGGCTCCCCCGGGGCTGAAGCTTTCTTT.